Shown below are 6 T cell receptor beta chains from a single sample sequenced in a study of prognosis after radiotherapy for stage I lung cancer. By two-round multiplex PCR, the TCR beta CDR3 was amplified from genomic DNA. Individual primers that were specific to each TRBV and TRBJ gene served in first-round PCR. TCRdb processed the multiplex PCR reads anew with MiXCR; each CDR3 protein has one entry. The sample consists of about 59,000 distinct CDR3 sequences, around 27% of them appearing once. Sequenced material: PBMCs, taken before or after stereotactic body radiation therapy (not recorded which). These receptors were obtained from a donor older than 45 with non-small cell lung cancer.

Points on this clonotype: This may be a read error: a much more frequent sequence differs by one nucleotide. The chain uses TRBV6-5 and TRBJ1-1; TRBD1 is a possible D gene (6 bases). The CDR3 has 13 amino acids. Germline lookup yields CDR1 MNHEY and CDR2 SVGAGI. V lost 2 bases and J lost 13, with 17 bases in between. This chain's CDR3 is CASSYDGAGANFF. Here the CDR3 DNA reads TGTGCCAGCAGTTACGACGGTGCAGGGGCTAATTTCTTT.

In the case of this clonotype: Only one base separates this from a far larger clonotype, so it likely reflects a read error. The chain is built from TRBV6-4 and TRBJ1-1; TRBD1 matches 7 bases. Germline-derived CDR1 and CDR2 are MRHNA and SNTAGT. J was trimmed by 4 bases and V by 7 bases; bases with no gene match: 6. This CDR3 region has 13 residues. For the CDR3, the DNA is TGTGCCAGCACCAGGGGGTGGTGCACTGAAGCTTTCTTT. Protein product: CASTRGWCTEAFF.

Remarks on this clonotype: A much bigger clone sits one base away, suggesting this may be a read error. CDR3 protein: CASSRDRVRETQYF. CDR3 bases: TGTGCTAGCAGCCGCGACAGGGTCCGAGAGACCCAGTACTTC. V usage is TRBV7-7 and J usage is TRBJ2-5; 7 bases match TRBD1. The CDR3 consists of 14 residues. Germline CDR1 and CDR2: SSHAT and FNYEAQ (reference sequence).

On this clonotype itself: A single base separates this from a much larger clone, so it may be a read error. The rearrangement links TRBV18 to TRBJ1-1; no firm D call. The CDR3 contains 12 residues. Germline-derived CDR1 and CDR2 are KGHSH and LQKENI. The V end lost 5 bases, the J end lost 1 base, and 5 bases lay between the germline ends. CDR3 coding DNA: TGTGCCAGCTCAGAGGCGAACACTGAAGCTTTCTTT. Residues: CASSEANTEAFF. Supplemented by reference TRBV18 and TRBJ1-1, the full variable domain reads NAGVMQNPRHLVRRRGQEARLRCSPMKGHSHVYWYRQLPEEGLKFMVYLQKENIIDESGMPKERFSAEFPKEGPSILRIQQVVRGDSAAYFCASSEANTEAFFGQGTRLTVV.

This clonotype occurred many times. The gene calls are TRBV5-1 and TRBJ2-2; 7 bases align to TRBD1. With 2 bases clipped from V and 6 bases from J, the junction kept 4 bases outside the gene matches. This CDR3 region has 14 residues. In germline, CDR1 is SGHRS, CDR2 YFSETQ. The CDR3 reads CASSFQGVAGELFF. The CDR3 DNA reads TGCGCCAGCAGCTTTCAGGGGGTAGCCGGGGAGCTGTTTTTT.

In its sample, this clonotype is medium-sized. The chain has TRBV28 and TRBJ2-1; 7 nucleotides agree with TRBD2. The CDR3 has 12 amino acids. Looked up from germline, CDR1 is MDHEN and CDR2 is SYDVKM. V gave up 6 bases and J gave up 8 bases; unmatched junction bases: 4. The CDR3 region is CASRTSDYEQFF. The CDR3 coding sequence is TGTGCCAGCAGAACTAGCGACTATGAGCAGTTCTTC.